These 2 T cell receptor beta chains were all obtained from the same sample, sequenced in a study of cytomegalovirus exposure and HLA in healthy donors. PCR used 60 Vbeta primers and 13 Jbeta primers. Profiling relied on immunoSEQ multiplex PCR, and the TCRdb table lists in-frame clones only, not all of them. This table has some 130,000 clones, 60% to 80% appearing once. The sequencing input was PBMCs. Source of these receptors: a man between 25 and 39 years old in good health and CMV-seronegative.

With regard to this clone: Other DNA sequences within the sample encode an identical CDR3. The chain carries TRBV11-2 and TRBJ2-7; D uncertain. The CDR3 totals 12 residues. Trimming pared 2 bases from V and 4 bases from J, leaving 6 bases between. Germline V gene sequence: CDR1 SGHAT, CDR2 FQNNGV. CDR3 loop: CASSLSSYEQYF. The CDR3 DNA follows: TGTGCCAGCAGCTTAAGTAGTTACGAGCAGTACTTC.

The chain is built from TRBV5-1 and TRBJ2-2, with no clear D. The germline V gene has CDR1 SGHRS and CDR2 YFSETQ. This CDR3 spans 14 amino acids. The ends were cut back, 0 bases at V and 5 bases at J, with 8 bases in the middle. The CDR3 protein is CASSLGRPTGELFF. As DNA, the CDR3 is TGCGCCAGCAGCTTGGGGCGGCCGACCGGGGAGCTGTTTTTT.